This T cell receptor (beta chain) is from a study of blood T cell repertoires in COVID-19. This CDR3 has 15 amino acids. With 0 bases removed from V and 3 bases from J, the gap between germline ends came to 11 bases. Germline CDR1 reads SNHLY; CDR2 reads FYNNEI. Original handling: Amplification from reference gene primers served as the basis for estimated nucleated cell counts. Libraries were prepared by immunoSEQ multiplex PCR; TCRdb keeps only in-frame clonotypes and omits some of them. V, J and clone size are taken as reported in that table, and D and trimming were inferred from the DNA itself. In the table there are approximately 220,000 clones, around nine tenths of which are singletons.

The clonotype was recovered from a man in his 60s who had recovered from COVID-19. The rearrangement links TRBV2 to TRBJ1-2; weak D call: TRBD1 (5 bases). Sequencing was done on a sample of peripheral blood. The CDR3 protein is CASSEAGRQHYGYTF. The CDR3 DNA is TGTGCCAGCAGTGAAGCGGGTCGACAGCACTATGGCTACACCTTC.